This TCR beta chain was sequenced for a study of blood T cell repertoires in COVID-19. Only a few counts were recorded for this clone. CDR1 and CDR2 (germline): GTSNPN, SVGIG (reference sequence). Between the trimmed V and J ends, which lost 4 bases and 0 bases, there was a span of 8 bases. The CDR3 spans 13 residues. Per the original methods: Reference gene primer amplification yielded estimated nucleated cell counts. The table came from immunoSEQ multiplex PCR; TCRdb's copy has only in-frame clones and leaves some out. That table gives V, J and clone size, and the DNA gave D and trimming. Seen here are roughly 140,000 clones, roughly 80% observed once, and the top ten hold 6.2%.

The sequencing sample was made of PBMCs or T cells enriched from blood (not recorded which). The chain uses TRBV30 and TRBJ2-3; D unclear. This receptor was identified in a woman in her 40s who had recovered from COVID-19. The CDR3 here is CAWIIGSTDTQYF. The CDR3 DNA is TGTGCCTGGATCATCGGGAGCACAGATACGCAGTATTTT.